This T cell receptor beta chain comes out of a study of T cells in Graves' hyperthyroidism and ophthalmopathy. TCR beta CDR3 regions were amplified from RNA transcripts. TCR CDR3 underwent first-round RT-PCR with the HTBI primer set. TCRdb reanalysed the multiplex PCR reads using MiXCR and keeps one entry per CDR3 protein. The table shows around 300,000 distinct CDR3 sequences, with around 13% occurring only once. With 3 bases removed from V and 1 base from J, the gap between germline ends came to 9 bases. Germline V gives CDR1 LNHDA, CDR2 SQIVND (reference sequence). This CDR3 is built from 14 residues. This clonotype was detected many times.

V gene TRBV19 combines with J gene TRBJ1-1, with unresolved D. The material sequenced was blood. This clonotype was sampled from a woman in her twenties or thirties with Graves' hyperthyroidism. The CDR3 nucleotides read TGTGCCAGTAGTATGCGCAGAGAGAACACTGAAGCTTTCTTT. Translation: CASSMRRENTEAFF.